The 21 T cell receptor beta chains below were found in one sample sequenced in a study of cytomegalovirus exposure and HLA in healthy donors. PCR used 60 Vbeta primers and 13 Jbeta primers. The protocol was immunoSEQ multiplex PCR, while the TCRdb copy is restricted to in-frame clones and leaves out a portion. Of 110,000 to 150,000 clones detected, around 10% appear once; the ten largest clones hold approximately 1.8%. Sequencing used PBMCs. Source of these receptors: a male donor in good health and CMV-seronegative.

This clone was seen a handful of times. CDR3 coding DNA: TGCGCCAGCACCCCGGCCGGGGTGCGTACAGATACGCAGTATTTT. Encoded protein: CASTPAGVRTDTQYF. This sequence joins TRBV5-1 and TRBJ2-3, with D maybe TRBD2 (5 bases). The CDR3 runs to 15 residues. In germline, CDR1 is SGHRS, CDR2 YFSETQ. Trimming cost V 6 bases and J 3 bases, with 17 bases left between them.

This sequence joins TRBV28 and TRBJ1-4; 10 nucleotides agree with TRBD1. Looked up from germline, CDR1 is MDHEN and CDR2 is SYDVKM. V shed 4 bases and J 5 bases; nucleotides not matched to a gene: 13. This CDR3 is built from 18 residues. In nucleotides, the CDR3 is TGTGCCAGCAGTTCCAGTAGAATGGACAGGGGGGGAAATGAAAAACTGTTTTTT. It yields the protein CASSSSRMDRGGNEKLFF. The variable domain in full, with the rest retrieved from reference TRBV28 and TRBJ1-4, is DVKVTQSSRYLVKRTGEKVFLECVQDMDHENMFWYRQDPGLGLRLIYFSYDVKMKEKGDIPEGYSVSREKKERFSLILESASTNQTSMYLCASSSSRMDRGGNEKLFFGSGTQLSVL.

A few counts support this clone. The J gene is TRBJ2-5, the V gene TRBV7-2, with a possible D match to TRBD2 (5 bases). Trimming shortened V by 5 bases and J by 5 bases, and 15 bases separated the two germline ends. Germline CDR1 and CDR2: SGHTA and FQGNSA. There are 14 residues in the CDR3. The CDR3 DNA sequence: TGTGCCAGCAGCCCCGGTCGGGGTGGGGAGACCCAGTACTTC. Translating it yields CASSPGRGGETQYF.

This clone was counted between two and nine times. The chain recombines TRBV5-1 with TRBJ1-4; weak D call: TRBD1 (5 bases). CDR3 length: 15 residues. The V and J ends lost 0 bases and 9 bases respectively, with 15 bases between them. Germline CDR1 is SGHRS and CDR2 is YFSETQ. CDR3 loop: CASSLESGVGQKLFF. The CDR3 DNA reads TGCGCCAGCAGCTTGGAGTCGGGGGTTGGGCAAAAACTGTTTTTT.

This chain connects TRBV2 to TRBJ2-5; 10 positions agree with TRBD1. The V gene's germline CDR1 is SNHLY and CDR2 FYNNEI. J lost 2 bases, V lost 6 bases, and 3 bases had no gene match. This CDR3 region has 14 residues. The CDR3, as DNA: TGTGCCAGCAGGGGGGACAGGGGACAAGAGACCCAGTACTTC. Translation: CASRGDRGQETQYF.

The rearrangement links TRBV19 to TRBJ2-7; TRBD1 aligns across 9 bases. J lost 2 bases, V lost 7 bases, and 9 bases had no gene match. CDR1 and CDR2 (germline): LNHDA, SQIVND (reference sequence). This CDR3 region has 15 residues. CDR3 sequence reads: CASNRGTGLTYEQYF. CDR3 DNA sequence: TGTGCCAGTAACCGAGGGACAGGGCTAACCTACGAGCAGTACTTC.

The CDR3 DNA follows: TGCGCCAGCAGCCAAGATCCAGCGTTCACTGAAGCTTTCTTT. Translating gives CASSQDPAFTEAFF. The chain employs TRBV4-1 and TRBJ1-1; the D is unclear. CDR1 is MGHRA, CDR2 YSYEKL, per germline. The CDR3 loop spans 14 amino acids. Trimming shortened V by 0 bases and J by 4 bases, and 9 bases separated the two germline ends.

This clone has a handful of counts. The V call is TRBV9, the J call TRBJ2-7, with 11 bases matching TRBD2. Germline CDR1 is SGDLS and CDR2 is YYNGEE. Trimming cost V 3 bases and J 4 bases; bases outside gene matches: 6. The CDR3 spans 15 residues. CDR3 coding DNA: TGTGCCAGCAGCGGAGGGACTAGCGGAGGTTACGAGCAGTACTTC. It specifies CASSGGTSGGYEQYF.

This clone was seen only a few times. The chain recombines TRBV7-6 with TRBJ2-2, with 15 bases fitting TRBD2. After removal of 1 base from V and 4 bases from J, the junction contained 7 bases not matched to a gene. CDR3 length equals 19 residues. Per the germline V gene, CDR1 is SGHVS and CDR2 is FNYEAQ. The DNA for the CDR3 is TGTGCCAGCAGCTTAGTCGGGACTAGCGGGAGGCGAGGCACCGGGGAGCTGTTTTTT. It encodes CASSLVGTSGRRGTGELFF. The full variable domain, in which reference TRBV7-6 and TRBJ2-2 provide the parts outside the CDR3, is GAGVSQSPRYKVTKRGQDVALRCDPISGHVSLYWYRQALGQGPEFLTYFNYEAQQDKSGLPNDRFSAERPEGSISTLTIQRTEQRDSAMYRCASSLVGTSGRRGTGELFFGEGSRLTVL.

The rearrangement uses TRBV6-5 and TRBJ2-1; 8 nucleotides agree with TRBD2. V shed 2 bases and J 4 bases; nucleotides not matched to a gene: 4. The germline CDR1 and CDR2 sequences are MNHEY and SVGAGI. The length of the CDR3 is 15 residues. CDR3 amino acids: CASSYMAGGYNEQFF. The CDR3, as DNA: TGTGCCAGCAGTTACATGGCGGGAGGATACAATGAGCAGTTCTTC.

CDR3 DNA sequence: TGTGCCTGGTCCGACAGGGGAACGCAGTATTTT. Translating gives CAWSDRGTQYF. J is TRBJ2-3 and V is TRBV30; the match to TRBD1 covers 8 bases. V lost 5 bases and J lost 9; bases outside the gene matches: 4. Germline V lookup: CDR1 GTSNPN, CDR2 SVGIG (reference sequence). The CDR3 spans 11 residues.

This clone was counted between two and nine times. The CDR3 nucleotides read TGTGCCAGTAGCCGGGACAGCTATGGCTACACCTTC. Protein: CASSRDSYGYTF. The chain has TRBV19 and TRBJ1-2, with 7 bases fitting TRBD1. CDR1 and CDR2 from the germline V gene are LNHDA and SQIVND (reference sequence). Trimming at V came to 6 bases and at J to 4 bases, leaving 2 bases not matched to a gene. CDR3 size: 12 residues.

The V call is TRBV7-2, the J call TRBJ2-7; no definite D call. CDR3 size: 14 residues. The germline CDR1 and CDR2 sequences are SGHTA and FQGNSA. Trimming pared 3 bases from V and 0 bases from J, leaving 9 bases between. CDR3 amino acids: CASSFYSDSYEQYF. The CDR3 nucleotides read TGTGCCAGCAGCTTTTACAGTGACTCCTACGAGCAGTACTTC.

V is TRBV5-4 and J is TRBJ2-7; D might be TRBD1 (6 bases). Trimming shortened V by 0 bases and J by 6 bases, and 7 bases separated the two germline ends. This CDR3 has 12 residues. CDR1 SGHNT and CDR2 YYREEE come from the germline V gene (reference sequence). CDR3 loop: CASSLDRAEQYF. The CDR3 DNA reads TGTGCCAGCAGCTTGGACAGGGCCGAGCAGTACTTC. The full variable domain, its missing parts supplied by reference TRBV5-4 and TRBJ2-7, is ETGVTQSPTHLIKTRGQQVTLRCSSQSGHNTVSWYQQALGQGPQFIFQYYREEENGRGNFPPRFSGLQFPNYSSELNVNALELDDSALYLCASSLDRAEQYFGPGTRLTVT.

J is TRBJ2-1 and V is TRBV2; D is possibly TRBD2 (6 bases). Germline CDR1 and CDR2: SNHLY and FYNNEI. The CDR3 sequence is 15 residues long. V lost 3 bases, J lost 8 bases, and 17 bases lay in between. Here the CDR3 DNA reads TGTGCCAGCAGTGACGACGCCCTAGCGTGGGATGAGCAGTTCTTC. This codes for CASSDDALAWDEQFF.

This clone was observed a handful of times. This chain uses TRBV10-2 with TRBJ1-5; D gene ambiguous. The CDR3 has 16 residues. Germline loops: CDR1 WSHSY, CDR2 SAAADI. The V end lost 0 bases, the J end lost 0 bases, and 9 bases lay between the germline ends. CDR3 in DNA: TGCGCCAGCAGTGAGTCACCCGGGAATAGCAATCAGCCCCAGCATTTT. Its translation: CASSESPGNSNQPQHF.

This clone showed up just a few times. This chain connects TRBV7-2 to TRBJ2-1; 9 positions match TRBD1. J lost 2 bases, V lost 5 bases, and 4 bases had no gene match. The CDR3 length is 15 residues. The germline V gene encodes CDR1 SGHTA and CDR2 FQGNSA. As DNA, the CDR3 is TGTGCCAGCAGCCCGGACAGGGGCGCCTACAATGAGCAGTTCTTC. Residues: CASSPDRGAYNEQFF.

The DNA of the CDR3 is TGTGCCAGCAGTTTACCCCTGCGGGAAGAGACCCAGTACTTC. This codes for CASSLPLREETQYF. The chain joins TRBV28 to TRBJ2-5; D may be TRBD2 (5 bases). The CDR3 totals 14 residues. Germline V CDR1 and CDR2: MDHEN, SYDVKM. Trimming shortened V by 2 bases and J by 3 bases, and 10 bases separated the two germline ends.

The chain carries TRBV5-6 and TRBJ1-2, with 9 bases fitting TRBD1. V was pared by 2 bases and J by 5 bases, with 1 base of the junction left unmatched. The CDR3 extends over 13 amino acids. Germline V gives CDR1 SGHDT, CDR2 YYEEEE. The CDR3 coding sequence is TGTGCCAGCAGCTTAGGGACAGGGTATGGCTACACCTTC. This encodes CASSLGTGYGYTF.

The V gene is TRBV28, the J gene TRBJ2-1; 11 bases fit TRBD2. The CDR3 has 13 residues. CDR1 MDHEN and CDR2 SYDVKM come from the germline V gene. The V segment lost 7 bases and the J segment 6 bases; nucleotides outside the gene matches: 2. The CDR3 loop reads CASIAGGSNEQFF. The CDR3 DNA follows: TGTGCCAGCATAGCGGGAGGGTCCAATGAGCAGTTCTTC.

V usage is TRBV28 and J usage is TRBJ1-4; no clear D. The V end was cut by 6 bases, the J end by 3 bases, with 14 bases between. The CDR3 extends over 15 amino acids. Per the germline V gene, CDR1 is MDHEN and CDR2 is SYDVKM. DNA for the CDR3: TGTGCCAGCAGGACGACCGTTGGAGCTAATGAAAAACTGTTTTTT. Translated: CASRTTVGANEKLFF.